This paragraph reports one T cell receptor beta chain. Its antigen is unidentified. The sample originates from a study of response to subunit inactivated influenza vaccine. Study conclusions and caveats: The authors suggested that few new T cells are recruited per seasonal influenza vaccination.

TCRdb fed the RT-PCR reads into MiXCR, producing one record per CDR3 protein. The sample includes approximately 730,000 distinct CDR3 sequences, roughly 14% of them seen just once. The ends lost 3 bases at V and 0 bases at J; junction bases unmatched: 4. This CDR3 is 16 amino acids long. The germline CDR1 and CDR2 sequences are KGHSH and LQKENI. The V call is TRBV18, the J call TRBJ2-3; 9 bases line up with TRBD2. The TCR sequence derives from a man in his forties or fifties who received an inactivated influenza vaccine. Source: PBMCs from blood, taken less than 15 days before vaccination. This CDR3 is CASSPKTSGSTDTQYF. The CDR3 bases are TGTGCCAGCTCACCGAAGACTAGCGGTAGCACAGATACGCAGTATTTT. Filled out from reference TRBV18 and TRBJ2-3, the complete variable domain reads NAGVMQNPRHLVRRRGQEARLRCSPMKGHSHVYWYRQLPEEGLKFMVYLQKENIIDESGMPKERFSAEFPKEGPSILRIQQVVRGDSAAYFCASSPKTSGSTDTQYFGPGTRLTVL.